Detailed here is one T cell receptor (beta chain). Methods used by the authors: Reference gene primer amplification in the assay estimated nucleated cell counts. Measured with immunoSEQ multiplex PCR; TCRdb has only the in-frame clones, and not every one. V and J calls and clone size are as listed in that table; D and trimming were resolved from the DNA. The table has some 69,000 clones, approximately 89% seen once. This specimen belongs to a study of blood T cell repertoires in COVID-19. Study context: Samples representing acute and convalescent COVID-19 were sourced from the United States, Italy and Spain. PBMCs, B-cell-depleted T cells, or T cells were the source of the cDNA or gDNA that made up the material.

The ends lost 6 bases at V and 0 bases at J; junction bases unmatched: 9. This CDR3 is built from 18 residues. The germline gives CDR1 ENHRY, CDR2 SYGVKD. The rearrangement joins TRBV10-3 to TRBJ2-6, with 9 bases lining up with TRBD1. Material: peripheral blood. This receptor was taken from a woman aged 45-60 years with active COVID-19. The CDR3 reads CAIRPLRDRASGANVLTF. The CDR3 nucleotides are TGTGCCATCAGACCCCTCCGGGACAGGGCCTCTGGGGCCAACGTCCTGACTTTC.